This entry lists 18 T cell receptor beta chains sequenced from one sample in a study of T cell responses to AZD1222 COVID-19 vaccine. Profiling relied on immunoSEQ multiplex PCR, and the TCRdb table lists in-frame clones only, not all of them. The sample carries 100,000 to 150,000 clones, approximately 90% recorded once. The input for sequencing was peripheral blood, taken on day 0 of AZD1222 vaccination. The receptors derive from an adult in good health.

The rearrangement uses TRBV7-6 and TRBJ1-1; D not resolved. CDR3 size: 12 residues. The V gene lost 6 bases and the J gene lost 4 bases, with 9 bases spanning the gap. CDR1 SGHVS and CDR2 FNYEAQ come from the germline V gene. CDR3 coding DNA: TGTGCCAGCAGTAGGGCCGGCACTGAAGCTTTCTTT. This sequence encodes CASSRAGTEAFF. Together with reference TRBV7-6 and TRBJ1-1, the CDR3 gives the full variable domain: GAGVSQSPRYKVTKRGQDVALRCDPISGHVSLYWYRQALGQGPEFLTYFNYEAQQDKSGLPNDRFSAERPEGSISTLTIQRTEQRDSAMYRCASSRAGTEAFFGQGTRLTVV.

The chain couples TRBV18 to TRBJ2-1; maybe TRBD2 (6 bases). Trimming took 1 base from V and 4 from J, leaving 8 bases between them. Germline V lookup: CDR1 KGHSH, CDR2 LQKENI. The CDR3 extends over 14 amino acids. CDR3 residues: CASSPLAGYNEQFF. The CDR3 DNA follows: TGTGCCAGCTCACCACTCGCGGGGTACAATGAGCAGTTCTTC. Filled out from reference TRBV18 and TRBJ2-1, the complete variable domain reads NAGVMQNPRHLVRRRGQEARLRCSPMKGHSHVYWYRQLPEEGLKFMVYLQKENIIDESGMPKERFSAEFPKEGPSILRIQQVVRGDSAAYFCASSPLAGYNEQFFGPGTRLTVL.

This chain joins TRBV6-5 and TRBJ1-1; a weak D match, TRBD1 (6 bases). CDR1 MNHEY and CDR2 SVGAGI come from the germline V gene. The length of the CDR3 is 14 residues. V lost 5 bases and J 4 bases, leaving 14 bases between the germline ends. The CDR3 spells CASSQTTGTTEAFF. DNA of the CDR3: TGTGCCAGCAGTCAAACCACAGGGACCACTGAAGCTTTCTTT.

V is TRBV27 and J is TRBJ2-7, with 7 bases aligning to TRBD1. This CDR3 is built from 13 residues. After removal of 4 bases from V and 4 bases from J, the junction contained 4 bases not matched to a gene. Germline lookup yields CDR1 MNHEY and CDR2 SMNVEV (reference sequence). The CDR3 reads CASSSGQTYEQYF. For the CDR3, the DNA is TGTGCCAGCAGTTCGGGACAGACGTACGAGCAGTACTTC.

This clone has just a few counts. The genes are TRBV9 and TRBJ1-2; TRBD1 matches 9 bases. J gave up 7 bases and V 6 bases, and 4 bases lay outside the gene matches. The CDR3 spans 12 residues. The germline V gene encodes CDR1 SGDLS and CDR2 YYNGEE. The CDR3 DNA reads TGTGCCAGCAAACAGGGGGCGGGTGGCTACACCTTC. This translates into CASKQGAGGYTF.

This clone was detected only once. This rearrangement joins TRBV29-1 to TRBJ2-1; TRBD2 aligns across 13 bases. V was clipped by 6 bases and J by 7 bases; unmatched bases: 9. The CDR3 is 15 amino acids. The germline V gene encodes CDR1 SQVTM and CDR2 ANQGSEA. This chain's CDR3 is CSVNYQGLAGNEQFF. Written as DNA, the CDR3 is TGCAGCGTCAATTACCAGGGACTAGCGGGGAATGAGCAGTTCTTC.

The CDR3 reads CAATGGTDTQYF. In DNA form, the CDR3 reads TGTGCCGCGACAGGGGGCACAGATACGCAGTATTTT. The genes are TRBV10-3 and TRBJ2-3; TRBD1 matches 8 bases. The germline CDR1 and CDR2 sequences are ENHRY and SYGVKD. Trimming removed 11 bases from V and 1 base from J; junction bases left unmatched: 2. This CDR3 is 12 amino acids long.

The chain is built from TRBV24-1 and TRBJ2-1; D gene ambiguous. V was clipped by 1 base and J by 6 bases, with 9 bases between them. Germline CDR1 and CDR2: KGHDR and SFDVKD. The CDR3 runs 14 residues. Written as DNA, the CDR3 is TGTGCCACCAGTGATTTCAGCAGGCCCAATGAGCAGTTCTTC. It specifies CATSDFSRPNEQFF.

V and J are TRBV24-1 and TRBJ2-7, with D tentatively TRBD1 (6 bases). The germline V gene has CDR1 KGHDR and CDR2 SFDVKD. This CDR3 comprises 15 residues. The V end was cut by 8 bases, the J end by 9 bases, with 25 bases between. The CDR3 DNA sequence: TGTGCCACCAAAGGGCACGGGACACCGGAGTTGGTGCAGTACTTC. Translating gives CATKGHGTPELVQYF.

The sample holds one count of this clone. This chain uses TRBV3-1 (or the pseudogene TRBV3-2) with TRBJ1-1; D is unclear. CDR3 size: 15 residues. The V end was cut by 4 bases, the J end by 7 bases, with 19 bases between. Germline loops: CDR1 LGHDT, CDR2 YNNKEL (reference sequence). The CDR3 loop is CASSPFIGGRREAFF. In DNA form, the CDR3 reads TGTGCCAGCAGCCCCTTCATCGGCGGCAGACGTGAAGCTTTCTTT.

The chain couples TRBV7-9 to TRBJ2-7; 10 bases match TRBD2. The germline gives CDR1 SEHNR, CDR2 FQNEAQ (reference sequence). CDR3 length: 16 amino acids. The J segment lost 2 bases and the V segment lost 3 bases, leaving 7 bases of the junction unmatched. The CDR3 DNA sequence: TGTGCCAGCAGCTTGCGAAATGGACTAGCGGCCTACGAGCAGTACTTC. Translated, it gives CASSLRNGLAAYEQYF.

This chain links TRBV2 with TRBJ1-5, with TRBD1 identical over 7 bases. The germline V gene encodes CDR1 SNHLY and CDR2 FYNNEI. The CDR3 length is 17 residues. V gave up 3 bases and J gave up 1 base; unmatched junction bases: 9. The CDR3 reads CASSDLGGGRSNQPQHF. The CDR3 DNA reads TGTGCCAGCAGTGATTTAGGGGGCGGAAGGAGCAATCAGCCCCAGCATTTT.

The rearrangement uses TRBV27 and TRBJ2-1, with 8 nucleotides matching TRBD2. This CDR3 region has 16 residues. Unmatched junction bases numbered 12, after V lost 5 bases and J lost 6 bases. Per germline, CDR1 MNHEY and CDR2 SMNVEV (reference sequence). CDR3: CASSLRPGLVLNEQFF. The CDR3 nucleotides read TGTGCCAGCAGTCTCCGACCGGGACTAGTACTCAATGAGCAGTTCTTC.

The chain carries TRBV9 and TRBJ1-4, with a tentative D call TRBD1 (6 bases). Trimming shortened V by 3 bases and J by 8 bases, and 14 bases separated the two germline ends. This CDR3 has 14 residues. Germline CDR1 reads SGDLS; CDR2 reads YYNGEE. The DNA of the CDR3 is TGTGCCAGCAGCGAGGGCAGGGGCGAAGAAAAACTGTTTTTT. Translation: CASSEGRGEEKLFF.

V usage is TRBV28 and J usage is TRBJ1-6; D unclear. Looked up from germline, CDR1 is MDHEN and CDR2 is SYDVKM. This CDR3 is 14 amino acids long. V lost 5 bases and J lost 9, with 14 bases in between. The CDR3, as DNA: TGTGCCAGCAGTCCCTCGGGAGTGTCTTCACCCCTCCACTTT. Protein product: CASSPSGVSSPLHF. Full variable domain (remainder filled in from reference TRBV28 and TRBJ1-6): DVKVTQSSRYLVKRTGEKVFLECVQDMDHENMFWYRQDPGLGLRLIYFSYDVKMKEKGDIPEGYSVSREKKERFSLILESASTNQTSMYLCASSPSGVSSPLHFGNGTRLTVT.

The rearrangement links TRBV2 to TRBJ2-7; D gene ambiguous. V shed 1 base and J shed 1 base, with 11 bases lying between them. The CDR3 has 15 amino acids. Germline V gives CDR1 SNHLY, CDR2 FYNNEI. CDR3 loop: CASSEGRPPSYEQYF. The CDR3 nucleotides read TGTGCCAGCAGTGAAGGCAGGCCCCCTTCCTACGAGCAGTACTTC.

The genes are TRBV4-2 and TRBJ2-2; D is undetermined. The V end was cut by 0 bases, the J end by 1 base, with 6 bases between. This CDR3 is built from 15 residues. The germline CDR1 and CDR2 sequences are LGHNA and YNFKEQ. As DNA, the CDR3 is TGTGCCAGCAGCCAAGATCTGGTGAACACCGGGGAGCTGTTTTTT. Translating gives CASSQDLVNTGELFF.

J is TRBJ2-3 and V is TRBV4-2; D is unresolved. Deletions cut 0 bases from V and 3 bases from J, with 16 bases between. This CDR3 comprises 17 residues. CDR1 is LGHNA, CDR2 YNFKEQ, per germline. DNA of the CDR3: TGTGCCAGCAGCCAAGAGCTGGGCGCTTATGGGACAGATACGCAGTATTTT. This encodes CASSQELGAYGTDTQYF.